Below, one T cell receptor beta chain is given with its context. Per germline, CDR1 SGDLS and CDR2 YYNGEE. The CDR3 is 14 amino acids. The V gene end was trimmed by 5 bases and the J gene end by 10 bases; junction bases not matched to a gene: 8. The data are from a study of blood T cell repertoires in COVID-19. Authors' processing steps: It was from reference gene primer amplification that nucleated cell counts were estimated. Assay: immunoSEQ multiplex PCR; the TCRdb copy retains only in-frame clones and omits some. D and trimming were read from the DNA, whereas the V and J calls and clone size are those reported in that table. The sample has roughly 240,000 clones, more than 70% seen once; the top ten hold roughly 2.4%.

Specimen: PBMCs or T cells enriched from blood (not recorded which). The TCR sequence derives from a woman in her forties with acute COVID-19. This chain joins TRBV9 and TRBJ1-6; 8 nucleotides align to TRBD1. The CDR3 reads CASSLDRVDSPLHF. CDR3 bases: TGTGCCAGCAGTCTGGACAGGGTCGACTCACCCCTCCACTTT.